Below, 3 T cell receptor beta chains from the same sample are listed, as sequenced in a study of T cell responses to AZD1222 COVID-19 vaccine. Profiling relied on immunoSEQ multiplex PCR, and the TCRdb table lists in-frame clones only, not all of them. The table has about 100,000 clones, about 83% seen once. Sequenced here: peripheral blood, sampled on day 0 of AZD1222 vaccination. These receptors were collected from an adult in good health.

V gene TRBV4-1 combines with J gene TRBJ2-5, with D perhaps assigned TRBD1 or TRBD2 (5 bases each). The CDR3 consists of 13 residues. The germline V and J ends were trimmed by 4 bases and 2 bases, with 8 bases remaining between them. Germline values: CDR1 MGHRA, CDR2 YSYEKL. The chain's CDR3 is CASSLGPQETQYF. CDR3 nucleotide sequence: TGCGCCAGCAGCCTGGGACCGCAAGAGACCCAGTACTTC.

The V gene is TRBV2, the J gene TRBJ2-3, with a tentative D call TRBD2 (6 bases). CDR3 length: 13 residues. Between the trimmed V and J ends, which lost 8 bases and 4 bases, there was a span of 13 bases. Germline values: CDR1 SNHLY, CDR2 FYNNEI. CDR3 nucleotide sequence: TGTGCCAGCGGGAGTACGGGGGCAGATACGCAGTATTTT. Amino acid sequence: CASGSTGADTQYF.

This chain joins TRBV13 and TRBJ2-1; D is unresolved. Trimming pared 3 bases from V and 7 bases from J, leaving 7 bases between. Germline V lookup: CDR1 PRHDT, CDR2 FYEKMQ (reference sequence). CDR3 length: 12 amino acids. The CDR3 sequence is CASSLVGNEQFF. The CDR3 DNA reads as TGTGCCAGCAGCTTGGTTGGAAATGAGCAGTTCTTC.